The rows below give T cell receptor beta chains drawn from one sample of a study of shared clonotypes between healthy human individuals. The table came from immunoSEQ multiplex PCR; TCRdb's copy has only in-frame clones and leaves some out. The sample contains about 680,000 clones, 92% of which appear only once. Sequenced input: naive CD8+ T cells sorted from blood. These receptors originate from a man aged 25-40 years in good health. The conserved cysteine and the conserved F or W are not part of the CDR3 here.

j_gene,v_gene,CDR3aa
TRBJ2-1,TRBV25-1,ASSDGLANEQF
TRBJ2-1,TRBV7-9,ASSPRITSGSLDEQF
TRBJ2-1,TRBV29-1,SVYRTDDEQF
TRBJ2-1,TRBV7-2,ASSWGSRGVSNEQF
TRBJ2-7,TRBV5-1,ASSFQGHTYEQY
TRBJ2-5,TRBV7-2,ASSLGGRETQY
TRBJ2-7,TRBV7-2,ASSPWLAGYEQY
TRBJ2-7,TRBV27,ASSQREGLREQY
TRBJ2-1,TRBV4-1,ASSRPSGTSYNEQF
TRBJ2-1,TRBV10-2,ASRVTGTSFDEQF
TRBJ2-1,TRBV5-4,ASSSQRLESVEQF
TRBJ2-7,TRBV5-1,ASSSPLVTTGQERAIEQY
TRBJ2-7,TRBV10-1,ASSRKPGLSRDEQY
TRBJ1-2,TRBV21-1,ASSNANGKTGSCDYGYT
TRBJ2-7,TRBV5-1,ASSLGGPRSSTQQY
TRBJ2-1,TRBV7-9,ASSTGTGAYRGGYNEQF
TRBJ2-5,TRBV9,ASSAPPQETQY
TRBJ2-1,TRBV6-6,ASSYPPGRERSEQF
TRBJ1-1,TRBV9,ASSVEGGTEAF
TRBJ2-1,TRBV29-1,SVHGQVGNEQF
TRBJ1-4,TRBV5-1,ASSLAEGNNVKLF
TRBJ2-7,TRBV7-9,ASSLPGKGYEQY
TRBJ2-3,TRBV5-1,ASSLGWLAGVKDDTDTQY
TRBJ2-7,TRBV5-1,ASSPLNSYEQY
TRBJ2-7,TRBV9,ASSSGSSYEQY
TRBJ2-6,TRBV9,ASSTRGQGNTLGANVLT
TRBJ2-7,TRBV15,ATSRDRSYEQY
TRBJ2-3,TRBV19,ASSMYHSGLSTDTQY
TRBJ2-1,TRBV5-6,ASSDGTSSTEQF
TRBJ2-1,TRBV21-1,ASSKVGVSGRDPEQF
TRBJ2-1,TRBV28,ASRTSGSYNEQF
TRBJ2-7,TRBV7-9,ASSPASYEQY
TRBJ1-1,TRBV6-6,ASSYLTPTGVQAF
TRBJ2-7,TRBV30,AWSPGLAGGPIQY
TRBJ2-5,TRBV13,ASSLEQQETQY
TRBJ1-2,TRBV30,AWSAKSGLEDYGYT
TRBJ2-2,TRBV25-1,ASSPHRTGDTGELF
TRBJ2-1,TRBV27,ASSLVRYNEQF